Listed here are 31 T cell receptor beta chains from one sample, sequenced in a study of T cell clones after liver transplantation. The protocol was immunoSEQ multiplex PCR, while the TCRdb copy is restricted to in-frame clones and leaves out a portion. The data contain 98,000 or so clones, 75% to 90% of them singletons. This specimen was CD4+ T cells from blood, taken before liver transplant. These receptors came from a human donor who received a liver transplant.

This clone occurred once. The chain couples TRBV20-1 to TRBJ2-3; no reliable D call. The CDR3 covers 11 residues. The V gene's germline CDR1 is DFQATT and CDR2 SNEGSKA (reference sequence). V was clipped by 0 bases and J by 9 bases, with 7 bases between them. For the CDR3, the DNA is TGCAGTGCTAGAGATCTGAGGACGCAGTATTTT. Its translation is CSARDLRTQYF.

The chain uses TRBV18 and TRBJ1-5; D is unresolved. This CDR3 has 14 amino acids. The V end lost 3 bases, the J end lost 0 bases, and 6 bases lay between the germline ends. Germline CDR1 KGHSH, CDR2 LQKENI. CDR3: CASSPASSNQPQHF. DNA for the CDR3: TGTGCCAGCTCACCCGCTAGTAGCAATCAGCCCCAGCATTTT.

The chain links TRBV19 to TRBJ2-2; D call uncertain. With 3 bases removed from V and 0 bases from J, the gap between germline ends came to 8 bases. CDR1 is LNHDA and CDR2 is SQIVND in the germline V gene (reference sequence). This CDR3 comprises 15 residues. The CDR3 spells CASSIRSANTGELFF. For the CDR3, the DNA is TGTGCCAGTAGTATTCGGTCAGCGAACACCGGGGAGCTGTTTTTT.

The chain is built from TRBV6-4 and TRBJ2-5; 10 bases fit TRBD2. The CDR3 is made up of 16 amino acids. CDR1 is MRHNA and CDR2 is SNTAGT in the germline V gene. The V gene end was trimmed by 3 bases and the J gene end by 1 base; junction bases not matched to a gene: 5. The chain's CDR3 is CASSEGSGGAQETQYF. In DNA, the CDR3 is TGTGCCAGCAGTGAGGGAAGCGGGGGGGCCCAAGAGACCCAGTACTTC.

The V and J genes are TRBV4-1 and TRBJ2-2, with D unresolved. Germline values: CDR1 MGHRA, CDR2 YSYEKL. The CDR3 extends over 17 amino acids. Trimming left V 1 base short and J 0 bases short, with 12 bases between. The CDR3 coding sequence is TGCGCCAGCAGCCAAGTCCCACGAACATCGAACACCGGGGAGCTGTTTTTT. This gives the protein CASSQVPRTSNTGELFF.

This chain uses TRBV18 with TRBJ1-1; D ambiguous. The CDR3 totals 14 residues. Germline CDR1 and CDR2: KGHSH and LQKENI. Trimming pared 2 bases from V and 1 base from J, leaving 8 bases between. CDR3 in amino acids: CASSPRSSNTEAFF. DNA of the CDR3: TGTGCCAGCTCACCAAGGTCTTCGAACACTGAAGCTTTCTTT.

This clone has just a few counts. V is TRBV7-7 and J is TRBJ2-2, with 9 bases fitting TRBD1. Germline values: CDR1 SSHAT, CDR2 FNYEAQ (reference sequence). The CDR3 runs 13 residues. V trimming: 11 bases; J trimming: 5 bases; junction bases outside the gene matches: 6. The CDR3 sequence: CAAWDRATGELFF. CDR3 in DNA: TGTGCCGCCTGGGACAGGGCGACCGGGGAGCTGTTTTTT.

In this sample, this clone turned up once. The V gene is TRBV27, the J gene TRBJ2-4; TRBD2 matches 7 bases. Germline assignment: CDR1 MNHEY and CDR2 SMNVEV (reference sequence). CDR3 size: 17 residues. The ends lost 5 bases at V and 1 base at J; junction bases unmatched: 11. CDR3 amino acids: CASSPRRGDYAKNIQYF. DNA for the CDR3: TGTGCCAGCAGTCCCCGGCGTGGGGACTATGCCAAAAACATTCAGTACTTC.

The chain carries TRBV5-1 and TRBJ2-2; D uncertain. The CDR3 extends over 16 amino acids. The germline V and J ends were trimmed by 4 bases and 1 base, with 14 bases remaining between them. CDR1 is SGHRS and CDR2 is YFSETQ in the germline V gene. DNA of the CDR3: TGCGCCAGCAGCCCTTCCTTGACCCGGAACACCGGGGAGCTGTTTTTT. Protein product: CASSPSLTRNTGELFF.

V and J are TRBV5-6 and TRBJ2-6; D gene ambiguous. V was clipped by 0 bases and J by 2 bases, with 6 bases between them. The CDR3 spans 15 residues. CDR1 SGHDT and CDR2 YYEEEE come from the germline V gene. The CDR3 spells CASSLEGTGANVLTF. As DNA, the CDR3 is TGTGCCAGCAGCTTGGAAGGTACTGGGGCCAACGTCCTGACTTTC.

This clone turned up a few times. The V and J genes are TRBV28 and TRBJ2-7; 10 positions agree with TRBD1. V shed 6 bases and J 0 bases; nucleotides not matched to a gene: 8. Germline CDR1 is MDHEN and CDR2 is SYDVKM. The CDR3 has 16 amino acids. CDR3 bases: TGTGCCAGCAGCGCTCCGGGACAGGGGAGCTCCTACGAGCAGTACTTC. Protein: CASSAPGQGSSYEQYF.

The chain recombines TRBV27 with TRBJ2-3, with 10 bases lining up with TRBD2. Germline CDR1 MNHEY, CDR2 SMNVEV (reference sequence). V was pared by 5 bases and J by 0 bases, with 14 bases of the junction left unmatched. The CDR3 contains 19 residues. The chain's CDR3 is CASSPLPLTSGTSTDTQYF. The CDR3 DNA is TGTGCCAGCAGTCCGCTTCCGCTTACTAGCGGGACTAGCACAGATACGCAGTATTTT.

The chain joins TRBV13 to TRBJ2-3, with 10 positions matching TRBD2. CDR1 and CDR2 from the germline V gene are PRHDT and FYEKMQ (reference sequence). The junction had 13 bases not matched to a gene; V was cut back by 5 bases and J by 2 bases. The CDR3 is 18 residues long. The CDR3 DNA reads TGTGCCAGCAGCCCAAGCCGTACTAGCGGGGCACCCACAGATACGCAGTATTTT. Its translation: CASSPSRTSGAPTDTQYF.

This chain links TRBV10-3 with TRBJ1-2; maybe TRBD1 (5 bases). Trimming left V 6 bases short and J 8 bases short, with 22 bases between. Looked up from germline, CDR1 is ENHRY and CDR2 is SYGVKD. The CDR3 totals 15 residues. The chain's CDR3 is CAIRADKGTLGGYTF. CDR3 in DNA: TGTGCCATCAGGGCGGACAAGGGCACCCTCGGGGGCTACACCTTC.

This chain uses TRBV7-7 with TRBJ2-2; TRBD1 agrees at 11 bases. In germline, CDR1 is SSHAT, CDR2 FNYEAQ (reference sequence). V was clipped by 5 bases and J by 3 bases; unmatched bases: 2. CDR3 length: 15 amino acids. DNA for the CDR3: TGTGCCAGCAGCAGGGACAGGGGGGACACCGGGGAGCTGTTTTTT. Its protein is CASSRDRGDTGELFF.

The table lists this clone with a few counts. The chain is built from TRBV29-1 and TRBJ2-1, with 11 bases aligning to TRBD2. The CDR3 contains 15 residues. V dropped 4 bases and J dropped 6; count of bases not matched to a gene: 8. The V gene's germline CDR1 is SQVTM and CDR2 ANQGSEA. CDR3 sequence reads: CSVGGTSGPGNEQFF. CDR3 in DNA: TGCAGCGTTGGAGGGACTAGCGGTCCTGGCAATGAGCAGTTCTTC.

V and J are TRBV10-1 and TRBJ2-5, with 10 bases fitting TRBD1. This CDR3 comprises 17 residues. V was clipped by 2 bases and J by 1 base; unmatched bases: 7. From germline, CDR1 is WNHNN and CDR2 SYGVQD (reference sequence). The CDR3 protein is CASSEPRDRGSQETQYF. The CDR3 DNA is TGCGCCAGCAGTGAGCCTAGGGACAGGGGATCCCAAGAGACCCAGTACTTC.

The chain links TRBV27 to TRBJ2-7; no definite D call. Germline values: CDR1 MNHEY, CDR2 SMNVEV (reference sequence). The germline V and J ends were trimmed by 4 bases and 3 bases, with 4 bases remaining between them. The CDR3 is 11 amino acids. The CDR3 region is CASSSYYEQYF. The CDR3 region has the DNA TGTGCCAGCAGTTCGTACTACGAGCAGTACTTC.

The CDR3 spells CATSREFLPAGYTF. The CDR3 DNA reads TGTGCCACCAGCAGAGAGTTTTTACCGGCGGGCTACACCTTC. This chain uses TRBV15 with TRBJ1-2; unclear D gene. Trimming took 0 bases from V and 8 from J, leaving 13 bases between them. Germline CDR1 is LNHNV and CDR2 is YYDKDF (reference sequence). The CDR3 contains 14 residues.

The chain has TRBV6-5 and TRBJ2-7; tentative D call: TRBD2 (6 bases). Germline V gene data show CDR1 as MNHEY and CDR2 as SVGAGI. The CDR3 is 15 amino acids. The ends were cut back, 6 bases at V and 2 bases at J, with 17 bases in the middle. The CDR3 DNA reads TGTGCCAGCAGCGCCCCGGGGAGGTTAACCTACGAGCAGTACTTC. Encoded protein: CASSAPGRLTYEQYF.

The chain's CDR3 is CSARGNTEAFF. DNA of the CDR3: TGCAGTGCTAGAGGAAACACTGAAGCTTTCTTT. The chain carries TRBV20-1 and TRBJ1-1; no firm D call. Looked up from germline, CDR1 is DFQATT and CDR2 is SNEGSKA (reference sequence). Trimming pared 1 base from V and 2 bases from J, leaving 2 bases between. This CDR3 is built from 11 residues.

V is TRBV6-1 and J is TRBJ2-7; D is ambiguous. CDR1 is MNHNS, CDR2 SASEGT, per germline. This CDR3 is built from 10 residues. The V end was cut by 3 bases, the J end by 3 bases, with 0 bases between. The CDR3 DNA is TGTGCCAGCAGTGACTACGAGCAGTACTTC. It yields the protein CASSDYEQYF.

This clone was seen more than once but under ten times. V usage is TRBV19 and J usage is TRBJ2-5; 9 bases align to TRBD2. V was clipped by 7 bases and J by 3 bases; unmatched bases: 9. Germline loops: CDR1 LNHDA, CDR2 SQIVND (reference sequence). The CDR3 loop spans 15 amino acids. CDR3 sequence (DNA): TGTGCCAGTAAGTCGTCTAGCGGGACCGAAGAGACCCAGTACTTC. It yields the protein CASKSSSGTEETQYF.

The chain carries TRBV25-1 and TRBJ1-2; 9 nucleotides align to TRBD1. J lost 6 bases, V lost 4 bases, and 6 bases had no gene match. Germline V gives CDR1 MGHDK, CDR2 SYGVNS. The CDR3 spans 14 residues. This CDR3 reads CASSGTGVRDGYTF. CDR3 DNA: TGTGCCAGCAGTGGGACAGGGGTCAGGGATGGCTACACCTTC.

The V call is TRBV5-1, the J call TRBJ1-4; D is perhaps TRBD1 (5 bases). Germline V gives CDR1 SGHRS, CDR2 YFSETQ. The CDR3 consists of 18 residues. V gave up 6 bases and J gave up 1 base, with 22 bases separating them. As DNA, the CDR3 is TGCGCCAGCACGCCCGGAGGGATGGGGCGGGGAACTAATGAAAAACTGTTTTTT. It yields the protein CASTPGGMGRGTNEKLFF.

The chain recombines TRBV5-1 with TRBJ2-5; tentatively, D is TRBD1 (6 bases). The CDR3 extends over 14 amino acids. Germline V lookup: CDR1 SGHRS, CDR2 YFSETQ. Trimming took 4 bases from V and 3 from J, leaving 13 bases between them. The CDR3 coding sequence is TGCGCCAGCAGCCCCACAGGGTTCAAAGAGACCCAGTACTTC. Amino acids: CASSPTGFKETQYF.

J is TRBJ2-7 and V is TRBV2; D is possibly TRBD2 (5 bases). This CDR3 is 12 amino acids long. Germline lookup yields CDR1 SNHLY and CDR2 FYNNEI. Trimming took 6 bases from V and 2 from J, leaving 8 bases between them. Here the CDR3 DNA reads TGTGCCAGCAGCCCGACTACCTACGAGCAGTACTTC. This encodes CASSPTTYEQYF.

The DNA for the CDR3 is TGCGCCAGCAGCCTCACTAGCGGGCCATCAGATACGCAGTATTTT. Its protein is CASSLTSGPSDTQYF. V gene TRBV5-1 combines with J gene TRBJ2-3; 9 nucleotides agree with TRBD2. In germline, CDR1 is SGHRS, CDR2 YFSETQ. Losses at the gene ends were 4 bases for V and 4 bases for J; bases not matched to a gene: 7. The CDR3 has 15 residues.

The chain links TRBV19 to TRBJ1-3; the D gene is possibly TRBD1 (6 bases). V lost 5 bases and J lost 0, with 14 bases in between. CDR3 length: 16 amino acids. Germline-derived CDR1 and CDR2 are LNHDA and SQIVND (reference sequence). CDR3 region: CASSGRQDYSGNTIYF. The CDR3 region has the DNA TGTGCCAGTAGTGGCAGACAGGATTACTCTGGAAACACCATATATTTT.

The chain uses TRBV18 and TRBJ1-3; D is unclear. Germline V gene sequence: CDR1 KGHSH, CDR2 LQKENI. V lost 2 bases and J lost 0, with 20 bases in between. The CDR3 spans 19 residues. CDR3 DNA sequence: TGTGCCAGCTCACCAGGGCAACACCAGCCCTCCCGCTCTGGAAACACCATATATTTT. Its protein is CASSPGQHQPSRSGNTIYF.

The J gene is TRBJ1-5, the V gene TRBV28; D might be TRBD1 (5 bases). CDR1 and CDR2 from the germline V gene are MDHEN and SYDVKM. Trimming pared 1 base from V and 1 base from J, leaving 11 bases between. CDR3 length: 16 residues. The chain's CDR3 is CASSLLQGLSNQPQHF. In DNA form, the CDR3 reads TGTGCCAGCAGTTTATTGCAGGGATTGAGCAATCAGCCCCAGCATTTT. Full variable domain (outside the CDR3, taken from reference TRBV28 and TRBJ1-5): DVKVTQSSRYLVKRTGEKVFLECVQDMDHENMFWYRQDPGLGLRLIYFSYDVKMKEKGDIPEGYSVSREKKERFSLILESASTNQTSMYLCASSLLQGLSNQPQHFGDGTRLSIL.